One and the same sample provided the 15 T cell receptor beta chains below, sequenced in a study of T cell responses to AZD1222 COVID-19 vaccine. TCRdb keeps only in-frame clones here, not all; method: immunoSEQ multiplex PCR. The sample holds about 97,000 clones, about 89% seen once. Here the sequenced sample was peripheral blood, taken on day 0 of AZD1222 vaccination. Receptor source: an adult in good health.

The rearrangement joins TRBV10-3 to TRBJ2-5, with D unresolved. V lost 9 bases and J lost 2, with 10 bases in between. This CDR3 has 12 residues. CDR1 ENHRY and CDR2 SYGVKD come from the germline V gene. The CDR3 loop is CAIGPGQETQYF. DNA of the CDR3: TGTGCCATTGGGCCAGGTCAAGAGACCCAGTACTTC.

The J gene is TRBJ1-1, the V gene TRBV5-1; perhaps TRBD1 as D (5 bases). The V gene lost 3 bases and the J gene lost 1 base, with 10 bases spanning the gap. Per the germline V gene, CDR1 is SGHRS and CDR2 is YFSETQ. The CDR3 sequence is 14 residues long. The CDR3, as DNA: TGCGCCAGCAGCTCCCAGGGTCCGAACACTGAAGCTTTCTTT. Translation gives CASSSQGPNTEAFF.

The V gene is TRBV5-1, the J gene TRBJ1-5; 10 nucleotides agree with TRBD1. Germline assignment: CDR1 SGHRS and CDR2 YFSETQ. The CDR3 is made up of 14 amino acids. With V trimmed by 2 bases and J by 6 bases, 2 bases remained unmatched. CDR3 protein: CASSFGTGVQPQHF. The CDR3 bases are TGCGCCAGCAGCTTTGGGACAGGGGTTCAGCCCCAGCATTTT.

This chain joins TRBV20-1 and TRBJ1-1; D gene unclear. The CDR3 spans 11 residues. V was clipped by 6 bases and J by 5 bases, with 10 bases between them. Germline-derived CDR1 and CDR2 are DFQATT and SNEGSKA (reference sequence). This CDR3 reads CSAPLGTEAFF. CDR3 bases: TGCAGTGCCCCGTTAGGAACTGAAGCTTTCTTT.

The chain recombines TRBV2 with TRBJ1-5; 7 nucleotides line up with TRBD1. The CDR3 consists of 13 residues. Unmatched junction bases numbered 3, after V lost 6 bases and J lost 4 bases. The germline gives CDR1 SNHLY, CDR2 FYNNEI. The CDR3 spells CASSRQGNQPQHF. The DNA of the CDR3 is TGTGCCAGCAGCAGACAGGGAAATCAGCCCCAGCATTTT.

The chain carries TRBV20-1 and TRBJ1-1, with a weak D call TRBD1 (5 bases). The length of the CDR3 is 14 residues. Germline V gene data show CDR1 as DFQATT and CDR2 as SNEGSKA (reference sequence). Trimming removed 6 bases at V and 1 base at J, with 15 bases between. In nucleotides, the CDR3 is TGCAGTGCGAGTCAGGGAGTGTGGAACACTGAAGCTTTCTTT. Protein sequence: CSASQGVWNTEAFF.

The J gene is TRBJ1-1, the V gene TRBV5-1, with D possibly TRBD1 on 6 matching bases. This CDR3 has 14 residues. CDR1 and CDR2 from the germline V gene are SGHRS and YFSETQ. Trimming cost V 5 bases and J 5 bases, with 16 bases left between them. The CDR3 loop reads CASSQNTGSTEAFF. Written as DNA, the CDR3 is TGCGCCAGCAGTCAGAATACAGGGTCTACTGAAGCTTTCTTT.

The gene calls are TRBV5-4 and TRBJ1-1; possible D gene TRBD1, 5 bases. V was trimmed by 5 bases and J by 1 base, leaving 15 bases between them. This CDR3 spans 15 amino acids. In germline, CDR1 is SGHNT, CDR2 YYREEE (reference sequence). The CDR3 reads CASRGVGGANTEAFF. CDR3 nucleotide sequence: TGTGCCAGCAGGGGGGTTGGAGGGGCGAACACTGAAGCTTTCTTT.

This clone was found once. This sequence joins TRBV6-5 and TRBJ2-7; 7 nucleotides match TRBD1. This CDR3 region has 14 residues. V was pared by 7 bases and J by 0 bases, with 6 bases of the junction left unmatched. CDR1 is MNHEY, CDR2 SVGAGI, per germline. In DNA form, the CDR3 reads TGTGCCAGCACTCACAGGGGAACCTCCTACGAGCAGTACTTC. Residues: CASTHRGTSYEQYF.

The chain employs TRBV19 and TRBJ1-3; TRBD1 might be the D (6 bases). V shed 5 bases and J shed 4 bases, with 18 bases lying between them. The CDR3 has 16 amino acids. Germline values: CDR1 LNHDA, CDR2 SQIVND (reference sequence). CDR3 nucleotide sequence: TGTGCCAGTAGTCCCCGACAGGCCCTCGGGGGAAACACCATATATTTT. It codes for CASSPRQALGGNTIYF.

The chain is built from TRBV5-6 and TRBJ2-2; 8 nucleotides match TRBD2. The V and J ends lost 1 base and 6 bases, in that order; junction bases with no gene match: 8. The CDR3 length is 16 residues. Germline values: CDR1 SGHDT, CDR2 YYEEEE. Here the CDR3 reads CASSLLAGGGAGELFF. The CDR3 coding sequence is TGTGCCAGCAGCTTGCTCGCGGGGGGCGGCGCCGGGGAGCTGTTTTTT.

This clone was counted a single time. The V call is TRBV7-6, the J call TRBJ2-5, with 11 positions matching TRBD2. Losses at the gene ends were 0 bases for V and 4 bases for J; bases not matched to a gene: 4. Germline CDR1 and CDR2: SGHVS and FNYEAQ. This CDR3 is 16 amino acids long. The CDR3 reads CASSLAQLAGAETQYF. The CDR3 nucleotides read TGTGCCAGCAGCTTAGCGCAACTAGCGGGAGCAGAGACCCAGTACTTC.

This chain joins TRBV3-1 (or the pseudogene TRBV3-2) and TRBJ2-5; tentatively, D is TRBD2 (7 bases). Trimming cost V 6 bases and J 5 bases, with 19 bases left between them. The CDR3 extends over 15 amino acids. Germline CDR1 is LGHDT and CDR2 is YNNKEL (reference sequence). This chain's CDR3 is CASRRTGGLGETQYF. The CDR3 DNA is TGTGCCAGCAGACGAACGGGGGGCCTGGGGGAGACCCAGTACTTC.

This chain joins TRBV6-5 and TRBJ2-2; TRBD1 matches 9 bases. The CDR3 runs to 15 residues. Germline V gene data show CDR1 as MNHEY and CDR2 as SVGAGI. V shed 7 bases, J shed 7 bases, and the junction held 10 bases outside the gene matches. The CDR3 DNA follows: TGTGCCAGCACCCAAGGGACAGGGTCGAACGGGGAGCTGTTTTTT. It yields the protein CASTQGTGSNGELFF.

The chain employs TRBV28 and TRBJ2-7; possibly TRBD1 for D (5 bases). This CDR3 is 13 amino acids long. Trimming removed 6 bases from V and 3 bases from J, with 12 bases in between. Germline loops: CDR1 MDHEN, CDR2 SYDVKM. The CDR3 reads CASRPGPLYEQYF. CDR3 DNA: TGTGCCAGCAGGCCAGGGCCCCTCTACGAGCAGTACTTC.